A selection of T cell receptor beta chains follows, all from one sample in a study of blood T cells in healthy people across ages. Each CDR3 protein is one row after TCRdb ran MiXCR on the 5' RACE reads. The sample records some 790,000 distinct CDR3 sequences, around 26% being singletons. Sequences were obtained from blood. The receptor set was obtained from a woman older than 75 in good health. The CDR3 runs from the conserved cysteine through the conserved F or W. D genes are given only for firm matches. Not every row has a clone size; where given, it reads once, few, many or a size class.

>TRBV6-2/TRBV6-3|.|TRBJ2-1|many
TGTGCCAGTGGACCGACGGGCAATGAGCAGTTCTTC
CASGPTGNEQFF
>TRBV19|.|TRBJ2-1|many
TGTGCCACCTCCTCGGTTCCGGTAGCCAATGAGCAGTTCTTC
CATSSVPVANEQFF
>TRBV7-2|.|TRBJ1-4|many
TGTGCCAGCAGCTTAAGTCAGGGGCAAAATGAAAAACTGTTTTTT
CASSLSQGQNEKLFF
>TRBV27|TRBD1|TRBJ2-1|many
TGTGCCAGCAGTCCGATCCCGGGACAGGGCTACAATGAGCAGTTCTTC
CASSPIPGQGYNEQFF
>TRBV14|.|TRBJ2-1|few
TGTGCCAGCAGCCAAGATAATTTAGGGGTCGGGCAGTTCTTC
CASSQDNLGVGQFF
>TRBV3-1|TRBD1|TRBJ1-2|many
TGTGCCAGCAGCCAACTGGACAGGGATTCAGGCTACACCTTC
CASSQLDRDSGYTF
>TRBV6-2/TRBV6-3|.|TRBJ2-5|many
TGTGCCAGCAGTTACCCGACAGGGAGGGGGCAAGAGACCCAGTACTTC
CASSYPTGRGQETQYF
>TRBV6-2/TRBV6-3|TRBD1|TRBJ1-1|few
TGTGCCAGCAGTACCCAGGGGGTAGACACTGAAGCTTTCTTT
CASSTQGVDTEAFF
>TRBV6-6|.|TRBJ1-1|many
TGTGCCAGCAGTTACTCCGGAGAGAAAGCTTTCTTT
CASSYSGEKAFF
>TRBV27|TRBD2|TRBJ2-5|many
TGTGCCAGCAGTCGTAGCGGGGGTAACCAAGAGACCCAGTACTTC
CASSRSGGNQETQYF
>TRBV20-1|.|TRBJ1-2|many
TGCAGTGCTTACGGAGAGATCCAGGGTCTCTATGGCTACACCTTC
CSAYGEIQGLYGYTF
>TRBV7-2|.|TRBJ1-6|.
TGTGCCAGCAGCTCATACAGGGCTTTGAGTTCACCCCTCCACTTT
CASSSYRALSSPLHF
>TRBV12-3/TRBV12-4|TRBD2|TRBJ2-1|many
TGTGCCAGCAGATTGGGAACGGGGGGCTACAATGAGCAGTTCTTC
CASRLGTGGYNEQFF
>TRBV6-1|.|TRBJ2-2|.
TGTGCCAGCAGTGAACCGGGAGCCGTCACCGGGGAGCTGTTTTTT
CASSEPGAVTGELFF
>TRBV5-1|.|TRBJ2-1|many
TGCGCCAGCAAGGAGGGCGGGGGCCATAATGAGCAGTTCTTC
CASKEGGGHNEQFF
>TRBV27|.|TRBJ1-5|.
TGTGCCAGCAGTTTAAGAGGGGGTCTGAGCAATCAGCCCCAGCATTTT
CASSLRGGLSNQPQHF
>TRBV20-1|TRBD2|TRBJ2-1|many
TGCAGTCCACTAGCGGGGGAGCAGTTCTTC
CSPLAGEQFF
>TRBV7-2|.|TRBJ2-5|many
TGTGCCAGCAGAAAACCCGGGGGATACAATGAGCAGTACTTC
CASRKPGGYNEQYF
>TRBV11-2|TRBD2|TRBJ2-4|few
TGTGCCAGCAGCTTAGAAGTTAGCGGGGGACGGGCGGCCAAAAACATTCAGTACTTC
CASSLEVSGGRAAKNIQYF
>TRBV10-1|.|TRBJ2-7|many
TGCGCCAGCAGTGACTGGACACGCTCCTACGAGCAGTACTTC
CASSDWTRSYEQYF
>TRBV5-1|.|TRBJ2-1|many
TGCGCCAGCAGCCCCCGGGGGCGCCGGAATGAGCAGTTCTTC
CASSPRGRRNEQFF
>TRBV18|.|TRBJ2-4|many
TGTGCCAGCTCACCGCCACAGGGCCTGCTTCAGTACTTC
CASSPPQGLLQYF
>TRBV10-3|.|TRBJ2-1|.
TGTGCTACTACCGTGGGCAATGAGCAGTTCTTC
CATTVGNEQFF
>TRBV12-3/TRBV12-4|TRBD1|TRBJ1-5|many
TGTGCCAGCAGCCCCCGCCAGGGACAGGGTAGTCAGCCCCAGCATTTT
CASSPRQGQGSQPQHF
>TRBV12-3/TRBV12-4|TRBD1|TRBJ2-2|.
TGTGCCAGCAGTCAATCACAGGGGGCTGACACCGGGGAGCGGTTTTTT
CASSQSQGADTGERFF
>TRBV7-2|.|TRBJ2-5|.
TGTGCCAGCTCACCCCCTGCCCGGCTTGAGACCCAGTACTTC
CASSPPARLETQYF
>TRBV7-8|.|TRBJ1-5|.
TGTGCCTGCAGCTTAGGAACACCTCACAGCAATCAGCCCCAGCATTTT
CACSLGTPHSNQPQHF
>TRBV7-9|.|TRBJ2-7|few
TGTGCCAGCAGCTTGGGGGCGGGACCGGCCTACGAGCAGTACTTC
CASSLGAGPAYEQYF
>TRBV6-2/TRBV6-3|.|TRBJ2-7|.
TGTGCCAGCAGTTACCGCCCGGGGGGCCAGACGGACGAGCAGTACTTC
CASSYRPGGQTDEQYF
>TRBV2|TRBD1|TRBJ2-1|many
TGTGCCAGCACGGGTCAGGGGGCACATGAGCAGTTCTTC
CASTGQGAHEQFF
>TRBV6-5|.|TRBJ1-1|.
TGTGCCAGCAGTTTAAGAAGGGTGAAGACTGAAGCTTTCTTT
CASSLRRVKTEAFF
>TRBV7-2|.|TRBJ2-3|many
TGTGCCAGCAGCTTAGATAGCTGGGCTAGCACAGATACGCAGTATTTT
CASSLDSWASTDTQYF
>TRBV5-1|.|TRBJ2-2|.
TGCGCCAGCAGCGGGGCATCGGGGACGGGAGAGCTGTTTTTT
CASSGASGTGELFF
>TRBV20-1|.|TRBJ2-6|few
TGCAGTGCTAGAGATAGGGGGGCCAACGTCCGGACTTTC
CSARDRGANVRTF
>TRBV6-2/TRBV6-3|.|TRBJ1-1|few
TGTGCCAGCAGTTACTTGAGAGGAACGGCGTCCCCACAAGCTTTCTTT
CASSYLRGTASPQAFF
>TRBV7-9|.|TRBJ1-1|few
TGTGCCAGCAGCAAAGTCGGGGGAACCACTGAAGCTTTCTTT
CASSKVGGTTEAFF
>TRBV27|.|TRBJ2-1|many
TGTGCCAGCAGTTTAGAGGGTAGGGGATACAATGAGCAGTTCTTC
CASSLEGRGYNEQFF
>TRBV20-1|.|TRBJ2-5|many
TGCAGTGCTTTGTCCCGGGACCAGTTAGAGACCCAGTACTTC
CSALSRDQLETQYF
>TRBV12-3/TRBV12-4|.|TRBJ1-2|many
TGTGCCAGCAGCCCCGGGGTCTATGGCTACACCTTC
CASSPGVYGYTF
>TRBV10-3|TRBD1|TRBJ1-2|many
TGTGCCACTGGGACAGGGAACTCCTATGGCTACACCTTC
CATGTGNSYGYTF
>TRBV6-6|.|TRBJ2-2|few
TGTGCCAGCAGTTACTTCGGTCGGAACACCGGGGAGCTGTTTTTT
CASSYFGRNTGELFF
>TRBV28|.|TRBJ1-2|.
TGTGCCAGCAGTTTATCCGGACAGATCTATGGCTACACCTTC
CASSLSGQIYGYTF
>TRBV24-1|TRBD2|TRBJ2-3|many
TGTGCCACCAGTGATCCGGGGACTAGCGGGGGCTACACAGATACGCAGTATTTT
CATSDPGTSGGYTDTQYF
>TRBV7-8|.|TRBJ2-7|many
TGTGCCAGCAGCTTAGCGGGGGGGACAGTCCATGACGAGCAGTACTTC
CASSLAGGTVHDEQYF
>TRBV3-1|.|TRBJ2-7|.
TGTGCCAGCAGCCCTCCTCGGGAGTACTTC
CASSPPREYF